The 25 T cell receptor beta chains below were found in one sample sequenced in a study of shared clonotypes between healthy human individuals. Sequenced by immunoSEQ multiplex PCR; TCRdb stores in-frame clones only, minus some. Of hundreds of thousands of clones listed, around 78% are singletons. Sequenced input: PBMCs. The origin of the receptors is a middle-aged woman in good health. Some clones in this sample may be carry-over from other donors' samples.

The chain couples TRBV28 to TRBJ2-5, with D unresolved. The CDR3 has 16 amino acids. The germline V gene has CDR1 MDHEN and CDR2 SYDVKM. V lost 7 bases to trimming and J lost 5 bases, with 23 bases between them. As DNA, the CDR3 is TGTGCCAGCACTCCCCCGGCTGCTCCACGAACGGAGACCCAGTACTTC. Its protein is CASTPPAAPRTETQYF.

This clone was observed a handful of times. The genes are TRBV10-3 and TRBJ2-5; a weak D match, TRBD1 (6 bases). Germline loops: CDR1 ENHRY, CDR2 SYGVKD. The CDR3 runs 13 residues. V shed 6 bases and J shed 1 base, with 9 bases lying between them. CDR3 region: CAIRDSRQETQYF. The CDR3 DNA sequence: TGTGCCATCAGGGACAGTCGCCAAGAGACCCAGTACTTC.

The chain combines TRBV28 with TRBJ2-7; D remains unclear. Trimming stripped 2 bases from V and 0 bases from J, with 8 bases between. The CDR3 extends over 14 amino acids. Per the germline V gene, CDR1 is MDHEN and CDR2 is SYDVKM. In DNA form, the CDR3 reads TGTGCCAGCAGTTTACGGCAGGTCTCCTACGAGCAGTACTTC. It yields the protein CASSLRQVSYEQYF.

With respect to this clone: Other DNA sequences in this sample translate to the same CDR3. The chain uses TRBV28 and TRBJ2-3; 13 bases line up with TRBD2. Trimming removed 4 bases from V and 3 bases from J; junction bases left unmatched: 4. The germline V gene encodes CDR1 MDHEN and CDR2 SYDVKM. This CDR3 has 16 amino acids. The CDR3 nucleotides read TGTGCCAGCAGTTCTGGACTAGCGGGAGTGACAGATACGCAGTATTTT. Its protein is CASSSGLAGVTDTQYF.

The chain links TRBV28 to TRBJ1-2; D ambiguous. CDR1 and CDR2 from the germline V gene are MDHEN and SYDVKM. The CDR3 is made up of 18 amino acids. V was clipped by 6 bases and J by 4 bases, with 27 bases between them. The DNA of the CDR3 is TGTGCCAGCAGCCTTAAACCAGGCAACCCCCCCTATCGCTATGGCTACACCTTC. This translates into CASSLKPGNPPYRYGYTF.

This clone was picked up one time. A much larger clonotype is one base distant, so this may be a read error. This same CDR3 is encoded by further DNA sequences in the sample. The chain uses TRBV5-4 and TRBJ2-3; 10 bases match TRBD2. The V and J ends lost 3 bases and 4 bases, in that order; junction bases with no gene match: 8. CDR1 is SGHNT and CDR2 is YYREEE in the germline V gene (reference sequence). The CDR3 runs 16 residues. CDR3 DNA sequence: TGTGCCAGCAGCTATCGTCTAGCGGGAGTGGCAGATACGCAGTATTTT. It yields the protein CASSYRLAGVADTQYF.

The CDR3 sequence: CASSPTGTGVNEQYF. The CDR3 nucleotides are TGTGCCAGCTCACCGACCGGGACAGGGGTTAATGAGCAGTACTTC. This chain uses TRBV18 with TRBJ2-7, with 10 nucleotides matching TRBD1. The V gene's germline CDR1 is KGHSH and CDR2 LQKENI. There are 15 residues in the CDR3. J lost 7 bases, V lost 3 bases, and 9 bases had no gene match.

This clone occurred a few times. This sample includes further DNA sequences coding for the same CDR3. The chain uses TRBV19 and TRBJ2-7, with D perhaps given as TRBD1 or TRBD2 (6 bases each). The V end was cut by 3 bases, the J end by 0 bases, with 9 bases between. Germline V gene sequence: CDR1 LNHDA, CDR2 SQIVND (reference sequence). The CDR3 is 14 residues long. The CDR3 region has the DNA TGTGCCAGTAGTATCGGGGGCAGCTCCTACGAGCAGTACTTC. It codes for CASSIGGSSYEQYF.

CDR3 sequence (DNA): TGCAGCGTTGAAGGGTCCAGGGCAGATACGCAGTATTTT. Translating it yields CSVEGSRADTQYF. V gene TRBV29-1 combines with J gene TRBJ2-3, with D possibly being TRBD1 (5 bases). The germline gives CDR1 SQVTM, CDR2 ANQGSEA. This CDR3 comprises 13 residues. Between the trimmed V and J ends, which lost 1 base and 4 bases, there was a span of 9 bases.

The rearrangement uses TRBV10-3 and TRBJ2-7; no clear D. Germline V gene sequence: CDR1 ENHRY, CDR2 SYGVKD. Trimming shortened V by 0 bases and J by 7 bases, and 10 bases separated the two germline ends. This CDR3 is built from 13 residues. The CDR3: CAISESLIGEQYF. For the CDR3, the DNA is TGTGCCATCAGTGAGTCCCTAATTGGAGAGCAGTACTTC.

The CDR3 DNA reads TGTGCCTCCAGTGAGCGGGAGGATGAGCAGTTCTTC. Protein product: CASSEREDEQFF. V gene TRBV10-3 combines with J gene TRBJ2-1; TRBD2 matches 9 bases. V trimming: 11 bases; J trimming: 8 bases; junction bases outside the gene matches: 7. The CDR3 consists of 12 residues. Germline values: CDR1 ENHRY, CDR2 SYGVKD.

The J gene is TRBJ2-7, the V gene TRBV19; 10 bases are shared with TRBD1. V shed 0 bases and J 2 bases; nucleotides not matched to a gene: 1. Per the germline V gene, CDR1 is LNHDA and CDR2 is SQIVND (reference sequence). The CDR3 has 15 residues. CDR3 nucleotide sequence: TGTGCCAGTAGTATAGATGGGACAGGGGCCTACGAGCAGTACTTC. Its protein is CASSIDGTGAYEQYF.

The chain employs TRBV28 and TRBJ2-3, with 7 bases lining up with TRBD1. J gave up 6 bases and V 6 bases, and 3 bases lay outside the gene matches. This CDR3 has 12 amino acids. Germline loops: CDR1 MDHEN, CDR2 SYDVKM. The CDR3 DNA reads as TGTGCCAGCAGGGGACAGCGGGATACGCAGTATTTT. This encodes CASRGQRDTQYF.

The chain has TRBV6-6 and TRBJ1-1; no firm D call. The CDR3 extends over 12 amino acids. Per the germline V gene, CDR1 is MNHNY and CDR2 is SVGAGI (reference sequence). V lost 6 bases and J 5 bases, leaving 10 bases between the germline ends. The CDR3 DNA is TGTGCCAGCAGACCAGAAAGTACTGAAGCTTTCTTT. The encoded protein is CASRPESTEAFF.

This sequence joins TRBV30 and TRBJ2-7; 13 bases fit TRBD2. Germline-derived CDR1 and CDR2 are GTSNPN and SVGIG (reference sequence). V lost 2 bases, J lost 7 bases, and 5 bases stayed unmatched. There are 14 residues in the CDR3. The chain's CDR3 is CAWSRPGLAGEQYF. CDR3 bases: TGTGCCTGGAGTCGACCGGGACTAGCGGGAGAGCAGTACTTC.

Here the CDR3 DNA reads TGTGCCAGCAGCCCTACTAGTTCGGATACGCAGTATTTT. Its translation is CASSPTSSDTQYF. The chain links TRBV7-9 to TRBJ2-3, with TRBD2 as a possible D gene (5 bases). V lost 5 bases and J 6 bases, leaving 12 bases between the germline ends. CDR3 size: 13 residues. Germline V lookup: CDR1 SEHNR, CDR2 FQNEAQ (reference sequence).

The gene calls are TRBV5-1 and TRBJ1-1; possible D gene TRBD1, 5 bases. The CDR3 spans 14 residues. CDR1 is SGHRS, CDR2 YFSETQ, per germline. V was clipped by 7 bases and J by 0 bases, with 13 bases between them. As DNA, the CDR3 is TGCGCCAGCCGAGAGAACAGGTTGAACACTGAAGCTTTCTTT. Translated, it gives CASRENRLNTEAFF.

The J gene is TRBJ2-7, the V gene TRBV28, with 9 bases fitting TRBD1. J lost 5 bases, V lost 7 bases, and 9 bases had no gene match. The CDR3 totals 14 residues. From germline, CDR1 is MDHEN and CDR2 SYDVKM. This CDR3 reads CASIRGGQGNEQYF. The CDR3 DNA reads TGTGCCAGCATAAGAGGGGGACAGGGCAACGAGCAGTACTTC.

This clone appeared once. The chain couples TRBV28 to TRBJ1-5, with D possibly being TRBD1 (5 bases). Germline assignment: CDR1 MDHEN and CDR2 SYDVKM. The CDR3 covers 15 residues. Trimming cost V 6 bases and J 1 base, with 13 bases left between them. CDR3 region: CASSLGGASNQPQHF. The CDR3 region has the DNA TGTGCCAGCAGCCTAGGAGGGGCGAGCAATCAGCCCCAGCATTTT.

V is TRBV28 and J is TRBJ1-2; D not certain. CDR3 length equals 11 residues. Germline-derived CDR1 and CDR2 are MDHEN and SYDVKM. CDR3 coding DNA: TGTGGGGCGGGTTTGGGGTCCGGCTACACCTTC. This translates into CGAGLGSGYTF.

This chain joins TRBV9 and TRBJ1-2; TRBD1 agrees at 10 bases. Per germline, CDR1 SGDLS and CDR2 YYNGEE. The CDR3 length is 15 residues. The V gene end was trimmed by 0 bases and the J gene end by 7 bases; junction bases not matched to a gene: 6. The chain's CDR3 is CASSVVDRGVGGYTF. The CDR3 DNA reads as TGTGCCAGCAGCGTAGTGGACAGGGGGGTGGGTGGCTACACCTTC. Full variable domain (outside the CDR3, taken from reference TRBV9 and TRBJ1-2): DSGVTQTPKHLITATGQRVTLRCSPRSGDLSVYWYQQSLDQGLQFLIQYYNGEERAKGNILERFSAQQFPDLHSELNLSSLELGDSALYFCASSVVDRGVGGYTFGSGTRLTVV.

The rearrangement joins TRBV5-1 to TRBJ2-2; possibly TRBD1 for D (5 bases). CDR1 SGHRS and CDR2 YFSETQ come from the germline V gene. Trimming cost V 4 bases and J 0 bases, with 10 bases left between them. The CDR3 length is 15 residues. The CDR3 spells CASSPLTANTGELFF. CDR3 DNA: TGCGCCAGCAGCCCCCTGACAGCGAACACCGGGGAGCTGTTTTTT.

The chain employs TRBV5-1 and TRBJ2-1; 7 nucleotides align to TRBD2. Germline V CDR1 and CDR2: SGHRS, YFSETQ. The CDR3 extends over 18 amino acids. J gave up 3 bases and V 0 bases, and 12 bases lay outside the gene matches. The CDR3 DNA is TGCGCCAGCAGCTTGGCCGGTTGGCTAGCGGCCAACTACAATGAGCAGTTCTTC. Its protein is CASSLAGWLAANYNEQFF.

V usage is TRBV4-2 and J usage is TRBJ1-4; D is possibly TRBD1 (5 bases). CDR1 and CDR2 (germline): LGHNA, YNFKEQ. Trimming cost V 2 bases and J 1 base, with 17 bases left between them. The CDR3 totals 18 residues. CDR3 bases: TGTGCCAGCAGCCAAATCCGTGGCGGGGGAGGAACTAATGAAAAACTGTTTTTT. It encodes CASSQIRGGGGTNEKLFF.

V is TRBV9 and J is TRBJ2-7; 8 bases match TRBD2. The germline V gene has CDR1 SGDLS and CDR2 YYNGEE. The CDR3 extends over 15 amino acids. After removal of 0 bases from V and 3 bases from J, the junction contained 5 bases not matched to a gene. This chain's CDR3 is CASSVGLATHYEQYF. The CDR3 nucleotides are TGTGCCAGCAGCGTAGGACTAGCGACCCACTACGAGCAGTACTTC.